A selection of T cell receptor beta chains follows, all from one sample in a study of T cell responses to AZD1222 COVID-19 vaccine. Some clones are missing from TCRdb's copy, which holds only in-frame ones; the method was immunoSEQ multiplex PCR. Of roughly 180,000 clones listed, 94% are singletons. Sequencing was performed on peripheral blood, taken on day 0 of AZD1222 vaccination. The receptor source for this set is an adult in good health. The CDR3 runs from the conserved cysteine through the conserved F or W. Each record gives: J gene, clone size, V gene, CDR3 protein. Expanded clones are given a class, and other clones once, few, many or no size at all.

j_gene: TRBJ1-2
abundance: -
v_gene: TRBV18
CDR3aa: CASSPPIKGSEGYTF

j_gene: TRBJ1-4
abundance: -
v_gene: TRBV30
CDR3aa: CAWSPTHGTGNEKLFF

j_gene: TRBJ1-2
abundance: -
v_gene: TRBV10-3
CDR3aa: CAISARGRGDGYTF

j_gene: TRBJ1-1
abundance: -
v_gene: TRBV6-4
CDR3aa: CASSDLVALNTEAFF

j_gene: TRBJ1-2
abundance: -
v_gene: TRBV5-5
CDR3aa: CASSLRELYGYTF

j_gene: TRBJ1-1
abundance: -
v_gene: TRBV6-5
CDR3aa: CASKTVTGAPEAFF

j_gene: TRBJ2-7
abundance: -
v_gene: TRBV5-1
CDR3aa: CASSLAGETATYEQYF

j_gene: TRBJ2-7
abundance: -
v_gene: TRBV27
CDR3aa: CASSLGPPYEQYF

j_gene: TRBJ2-1
abundance: -
v_gene: TRBV11-2
CDR3aa: CASSLGLAGAANEQFF

j_gene: TRBJ1-1
abundance: once
v_gene: TRBV14
CDR3aa: CASSPWAGGSGTEAFF

j_gene: TRBJ2-3
abundance: -
v_gene: TRBV14
CDR3aa: CASSMFRSFQRERLTDTQYF

j_gene: TRBJ1-1
abundance: -
v_gene: TRBV3-1/TRBV3-2
CDR3aa: CASSRQSLNTEAFF

j_gene: TRBJ2-5
abundance: -
v_gene: TRBV5-5
CDR3aa: CASSLGWAGTKTQYF

j_gene: TRBJ1-1
abundance: -
v_gene: TRBV3-1/TRBV3-2
CDR3aa: CASSHRTLRLAFF

j_gene: TRBJ1-6
abundance: -
v_gene: TRBV7-9
CDR3aa: CASSWGANSYNSPLHF

j_gene: TRBJ1-5
abundance: -
v_gene: TRBV27
CDR3aa: CASRSPGNQPQHF

j_gene: TRBJ2-2
abundance: -
v_gene: TRBV18
CDR3aa: CASSPGPPSGELFF

j_gene: TRBJ1-2
abundance: -
v_gene: TRBV12-3/TRBV12-4
CDR3aa: CASSSRTGGYTF

j_gene: TRBJ1-5
abundance: once
v_gene: TRBV27
CDR3aa: CASRLRGGRSNQPQHF

j_gene: TRBJ1-3
abundance: -
v_gene: TRBV27
CDR3aa: CASRDSHSGNTIYF

j_gene: TRBJ2-1
abundance: -
v_gene: TRBV5-1
CDR3aa: CASSLRDQPPGEQFF

j_gene: TRBJ2-7
abundance: -
v_gene: TRBV5-1
CDR3aa: CASSLTRGPYEQYF

j_gene: TRBJ1-2
abundance: -
v_gene: TRBV5-1
CDR3aa: CASSFRITPGQQTNYGYTF

j_gene: TRBJ2-1
abundance: -
v_gene: TRBV10-3
CDR3aa: CAISEPLVGRFEQFF

j_gene: TRBJ1-1
abundance: -
v_gene: TRBV23-1
CDR3aa: CASIPKGGGTLGEGDTEAFF

j_gene: TRBJ1-1
abundance: -
v_gene: TRBV2
CDR3aa: CASSEYPPRDLNTEAFF

j_gene: TRBJ1-1
abundance: -
v_gene: TRBV4-1
CDR3aa: CASSQVTGTEAFF

j_gene: TRBJ2-7
abundance: -
v_gene: TRBV29-1
CDR3aa: CSAGGHGFYEQYF